A single sample gave rise to the 26 T cell receptor beta chains below, sequenced in a study of T cell responses to AZD1222 COVID-19 vaccine. Sequenced by immunoSEQ multiplex PCR; TCRdb stores in-frame clones only, minus some. The sample holds tens of thousands of clones, 75% to 95% seen once. The sample was peripheral blood, taken on day 0 of MenACWY control vaccination. The origin of the receptors is an adult in good health.

The V call is TRBV7-9, the J call TRBJ2-3; D is unclear. Germline V gene sequence: CDR1 SEHNR, CDR2 FQNEAQ (reference sequence). Trimming pared 6 bases from V and 7 bases from J, leaving 14 bases between. The CDR3 loop spans 13 amino acids. The CDR3 DNA sequence: TGTGCCAGCAGGCCCACGATGGAAAATACGCAGTATTTT. It yields the protein CASRPTMENTQYF.

The chain joins TRBV6-1 to TRBJ2-5; either TRBD1 or TRBD2 may supply D (5 bases each). Germline values: CDR1 MNHNS, CDR2 SASEGT. V lost 3 bases and J 2 bases, leaving 7 bases between the germline ends. The CDR3 sequence is 13 residues long. The CDR3 DNA sequence: TGTGCCAGCAGTGAGTGGGGGCAAGAGACCCAGTACTTC. It is translated as CASSEWGQETQYF.

The V and J genes are TRBV27 and TRBJ2-2, with D tentatively TRBD1 or TRBD2 (5 bases each). The V end lost 6 bases, the J end lost 3 bases, and 11 bases lay between the germline ends. Per germline, CDR1 MNHEY and CDR2 SMNVEV (reference sequence). This CDR3 has 14 residues. The CDR3, as DNA: TGTGCCAGCAGCTCGGGACGGCACACCGGGGAGCTGTTTTTT. The encoded protein is CASSSGRHTGELFF.

The chain links TRBV14 to TRBJ1-1; D gene unclear. The CDR3 loop spans 13 amino acids. Trimming took off 5 bases at V and 5 bases at J, with 12 bases between the two ends. Germline assignment: CDR1 SGHDN and CDR2 FVKESK. The CDR3: CASSSHSGTEAFF. CDR3 DNA sequence: TGTGCCAGCAGCTCCCATTCGGGAACTGAAGCTTTCTTT.

This chain connects TRBV19 to TRBJ1-5, with D possibly matching TRBD1 (6 bases). Trimming left V 4 bases short and J 1 base short, with 11 bases between. This CDR3 has 15 amino acids. In germline, CDR1 is LNHDA, CDR2 SQIVND (reference sequence). This chain's CDR3 is CASSTGGLSNQPQHF. The CDR3 bases are TGTGCCAGTAGTACCGGGGGGCTAAGCAATCAGCCCCAGCATTTT.

This chain connects TRBV3-1 (or the pseudogene TRBV3-2) to TRBJ2-5, with TRBD2 matching over 9 bases. Germline lookup yields CDR1 LGHDT and CDR2 YNNKEL (reference sequence). The CDR3 totals 15 residues. J lost 5 bases, V lost 4 bases, and 8 bases had no gene match. CDR3 in amino acids: CASSRGGGLAETQYF. CDR3 nucleotides: TGTGCCAGCAGCCGAGGGGGGGGACTAGCCGAGACCCAGTACTTC.

The V gene is TRBV10-2, the J gene TRBJ1-5, with 11 bases matching TRBD1. From germline, CDR1 is WSHSY and CDR2 SAAADI. V dropped 4 bases and J dropped 4; count of bases not matched to a gene: 3. The CDR3 extends over 15 amino acids. CDR3 region: CASSGGTGGNQPQHF. CDR3 sequence (DNA): TGCGCCAGCAGTGGTGGGACAGGGGGGAATCAGCCCCAGCATTTT.

This chain joins TRBV7-8 and TRBJ2-3, with D possibly matching TRBD1 (5 bases). Trimming pared 3 bases from V and 3 bases from J, leaving 10 bases between. CDR1 is SGHVS and CDR2 is FQNEAQ in the germline V gene. This CDR3 has 14 residues. The CDR3 loop reads CASSFDSRTDTQYF. CDR3 DNA sequence: TGTGCCAGCAGCTTCGACAGTCGGACAGATACGCAGTATTTT.

The chain joins TRBV7-9 to TRBJ1-1; D not certain. V was clipped by 3 bases and J by 4 bases, with 12 bases between them. Germline CDR1 and CDR2: SEHNR and FQNEAQ (reference sequence). This CDR3 is built from 14 residues. The CDR3 DNA reads TGTGCCAGCAGCTTGCGCCGGTCCGGCACTGAAGCTTTCTTT. Translating gives CASSLRRSGTEAFF.

The V call is TRBV5-4, the J call TRBJ2-7, with D maybe TRBD1 (6 bases). The CDR3 is 14 amino acids. The germline gives CDR1 SGHNT, CDR2 YYREEE (reference sequence). Trimming pared 3 bases from V and 2 bases from J, leaving 12 bases between. CDR3: CASSWDGTTYEQYF. The CDR3 nucleotides are TGTGCCAGCAGCTGGGACGGGACAACCTACGAGCAGTACTTC.

V gene TRBV14 combines with J gene TRBJ2-1, with no clear D. Germline-derived CDR1 and CDR2 are SGHDN and FVKESK. The V gene lost 1 base and the J gene lost 5 bases, with 18 bases spanning the gap. The CDR3 is 17 amino acids. CDR3 DNA sequence: TGTGCCAGCAGCCAAGTCCTCCGACCTCTTACAGACAATGAGCAGTTCTTC. As protein: CASSQVLRPLTDNEQFF.

The chain carries TRBV7-2 and TRBJ1-1, with a tentative D call TRBD1 (5 bases). Germline V lookup: CDR1 SGHTA, CDR2 FQGNSA. V lost 2 bases and J lost 1, with 8 bases in between. CDR3 length: 14 amino acids. CDR3 amino acids: CASSLSGGNTEAFF. The CDR3 region has the DNA TGTGCCAGCAGCTTAAGTGGGGGGAACACTGAAGCTTTCTTT.

The chain is built from TRBV6-5 and TRBJ1-5; TRBD1 matches at 7 bases. V was clipped by 5 bases and J by 4 bases; unmatched bases: 8. The CDR3 extends over 15 amino acids. Germline CDR1 and CDR2: MNHEY and SVGAGI. This CDR3 is CASSTGQSLNQPQHF. The CDR3 DNA sequence: TGTGCCAGCAGTACGGGACAGTCTCTTAATCAGCCCCAGCATTTT.

A remark on this clone: Other DNA sequences in the sample encode the same CDR3. The CDR3 loop reads CASSPDTYEQYF. CDR3 in DNA: TGCGCCAGCAGCCCCGACACCTACGAGCAGTACTTC. The genes are TRBV5-1 and TRBJ2-7; D is uncertain. V lost 4 bases, J lost 2 bases, and 7 bases lay in between. Germline V gene lookup returns CDR1 SGHRS and CDR2 YFSETQ. This CDR3 spans 12 amino acids.

The chain joins TRBV30 to TRBJ2-2; no clear D gene. Trimming took off 1 base at V and 5 bases at J, with 5 bases between the two ends. The CDR3 is made up of 12 amino acids. Germline V gene lookup returns CDR1 GTSNPN and CDR2 SVGIG (reference sequence). The CDR3 coding sequence is TGTGCCTGGAGTGAAGGAACCGGGGAGCTGTTTTTT. As protein: CAWSEGTGELFF.

This clone was found a few times. The gene calls are TRBV19 and TRBJ1-6; tentatively, D is TRBD1 (5 bases). CDR3 size: 15 residues. Trimming removed 7 bases from V and 10 bases from J, with 20 bases in between. Looked up from germline, CDR1 is LNHDA and CDR2 is SQIVND (reference sequence). As DNA, the CDR3 is TGTGCCAGTAACCAAGAGGCGGCACGGGGGTCACCCCTCCACTTT. This encodes CASNQEAARGSPLHF.

The chain has TRBV7-9 and TRBJ1-3; D uncertain. V gave up 5 bases and J gave up 0 bases, with 11 bases separating them. The CDR3 consists of 15 residues. Germline CDR1 is SEHNR and CDR2 is FQNEAQ (reference sequence). CDR3 region: CASSTDTLSGNTIYF. Here the CDR3 DNA reads TGTGCCAGCAGCACAGATACCCTCTCTGGAAACACCATATATTTT.

This chain links TRBV19 with TRBJ2-5, with 11 positions matching TRBD2. Germline V lookup: CDR1 LNHDA, CDR2 SQIVND (reference sequence). CDR3 length: 15 amino acids. Trimming at V came to 4 bases and at J to 3 bases, leaving 4 bases not matched to a gene. As DNA, the CDR3 is TGTGCCAGTAGTACCACTAGCGGGAGTGAAGAGACCCAGTACTTC. Translating gives CASSTTSGSEETQYF.

The rearrangement links TRBV19 to TRBJ2-5; 7 bases line up with TRBD1. J was trimmed by 2 bases and V by 5 bases; bases with no gene match: 5. The germline CDR1 and CDR2 sequences are LNHDA and SQIVND (reference sequence). The CDR3 contains 14 residues. CDR3 sequence reads: CASSRQGRQETQYF. The CDR3 region has the DNA TGTGCCAGTAGTCGACAGGGTCGTCAAGAGACCCAGTACTTC. The variable domain in full, completed from reference TRBV19 and TRBJ2-5, reads DGGITQSPKYLFRKEGQNVTLSCEQNLNHDAMYWYRQDPGQGLRLIYYSQIVNDFQKGDIAEGYSVSREKKESFPLTVTSAQKNPTAFYLCASSRQGRQETQYFGPGTRLLVL.

The V and J genes are TRBV6-2 or TRBV6-3 and TRBJ2-1; TRBD2 matches at 8 bases. The germline V gene has CDR1 MNHEY and CDR2 SVGEGT. V trimming: 0 bases; J trimming: 7 bases; junction bases outside the gene matches: 2. CDR3 length: 14 residues. The CDR3 protein is CASSYSGGRNEQFF. The DNA of the CDR3 is TGTGCCAGCAGTTACTCTGGCGGGAGGAATGAGCAGTTCTTC.

This sequence joins TRBV6-5 and TRBJ1-1; D remains ambiguous. Trimming left V 0 bases short and J 5 bases short, with 10 bases between. The germline V gene has CDR1 MNHEY and CDR2 SVGAGI. The CDR3 loop spans 14 amino acids. CDR3 in DNA: TGTGCCAGCAGTTACTCCTTTCTTGGGACTGAAGCTTTCTTT. Translation gives CASSYSFLGTEAFF.

V gene TRBV24-1 combines with J gene TRBJ2-1, with 10 positions matching TRBD2. CDR1 and CDR2 (germline): KGHDR, SFDVKD. The V and J ends lost 4 bases and 5 bases, in that order; junction bases with no gene match: 4. The CDR3 totals 15 residues. DNA for the CDR3: TGTGCCACCAGTGACGGACTAGCGGAGAACAATGAGCAGTTCTTC. Its translation: CATSDGLAENNEQFF.

The chain has TRBV5-1 and TRBJ1-5; possible D gene TRBD1, 5 bases. The germline V and J ends were trimmed by 3 bases and 3 bases, with 13 bases remaining between them. CDR1 is SGHRS, CDR2 YFSETQ, per germline. The CDR3 extends over 15 amino acids. The CDR3 here is CASSSEGNVNQPQHF. The CDR3 region has the DNA TGCGCCAGCAGCTCCGAGGGGAACGTCAATCAGCCCCAGCATTTT.

This clone was recorded a few times. The chain couples TRBV29-1 to TRBJ2-2; D unclear. The ends were cut back, 7 bases at V and 3 bases at J, with 12 bases in the middle. The V gene's germline CDR1 is SQVTM and CDR2 ANQGSEA. This CDR3 spans 13 amino acids. The CDR3 sequence is CSAFTGDTGELFF. The CDR3 bases are TGCAGCGCCTTTACGGGCGACACCGGGGAGCTGTTTTTT.

V usage is TRBV7-9 and J usage is TRBJ2-7; the match to TRBD1 covers 9 bases. Germline assignment: CDR1 SEHNR and CDR2 FQNEAQ (reference sequence). The CDR3 length is 15 residues. V lost 5 bases to trimming and J lost 3 bases; unmatched junction nucleotides: 8. The CDR3 reads CASSPRQGEFYEQYF. CDR3 nucleotide sequence: TGTGCCAGCAGCCCGAGACAGGGGGAATTCTACGAGCAGTACTTC.

This rearrangement joins TRBV11-3 to TRBJ2-1; D unresolved. V was cut by 1 base and J by 9 bases, with 10 bases left in between. This CDR3 spans 13 amino acids. Germline V lookup: CDR1 SGHNT, CDR2 YENEEA. CDR3 in DNA: TGTGCCAGCAGCTTAGCTAGGGCTGCTGAGCAGTTCTTC. The encoded protein is CASSLARAAEQFF.